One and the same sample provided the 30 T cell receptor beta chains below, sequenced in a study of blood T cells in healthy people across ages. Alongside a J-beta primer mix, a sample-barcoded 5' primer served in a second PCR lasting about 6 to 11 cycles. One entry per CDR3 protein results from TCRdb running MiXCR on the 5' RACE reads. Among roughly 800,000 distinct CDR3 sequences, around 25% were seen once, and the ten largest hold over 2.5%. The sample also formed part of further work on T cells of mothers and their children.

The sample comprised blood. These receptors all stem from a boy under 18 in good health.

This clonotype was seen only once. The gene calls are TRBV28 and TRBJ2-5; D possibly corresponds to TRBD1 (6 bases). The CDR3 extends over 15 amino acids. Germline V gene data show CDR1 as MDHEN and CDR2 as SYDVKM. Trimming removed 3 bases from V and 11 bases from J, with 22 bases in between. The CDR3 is CASSLQGNPLKEQYF. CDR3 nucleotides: TGTGCCAGCAGTTTGCAGGGGAATCCCCTGAAAGAGCAGTACTTC.

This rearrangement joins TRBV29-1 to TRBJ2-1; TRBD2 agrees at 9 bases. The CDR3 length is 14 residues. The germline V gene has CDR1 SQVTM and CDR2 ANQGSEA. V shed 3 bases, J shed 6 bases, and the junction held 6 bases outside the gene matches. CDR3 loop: CSVEREGKFNEQFF. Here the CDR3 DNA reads TGCAGCGTTGAGCGGGAGGGCAAGTTCAATGAGCAGTTCTTC.

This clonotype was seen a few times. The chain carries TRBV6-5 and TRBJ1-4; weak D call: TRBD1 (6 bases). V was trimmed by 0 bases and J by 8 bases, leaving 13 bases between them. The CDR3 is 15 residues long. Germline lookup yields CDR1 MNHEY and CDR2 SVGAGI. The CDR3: CASSYSVIQGEKLFF. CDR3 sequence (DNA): TGTGCCAGCAGTTACTCGGTTATACAGGGAGAAAAACTGTTTTTT.

The chain's CDR3 is CANPNWGERIQETQYF. CDR3 nucleotides: TGTGCCAACCCCAACTGGGGAGAGCGGATCCAAGAGACCCAGTACTTC. This chain links TRBV21-1 with TRBJ2-5; the table's TRBD2 call for D was not verified on the DNA. TRBV21-1 is a pseudogene locus. The CDR3 runs to 16 residues.

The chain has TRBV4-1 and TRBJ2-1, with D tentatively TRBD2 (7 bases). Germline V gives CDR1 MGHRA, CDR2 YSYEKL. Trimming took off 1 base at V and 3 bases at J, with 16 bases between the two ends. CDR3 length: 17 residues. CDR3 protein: CASSQVMGGGLYNEQFF. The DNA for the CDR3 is TGCGCCAGCAGCCAAGTCATGGGAGGGGGTCTCTACAATGAGCAGTTCTTC.

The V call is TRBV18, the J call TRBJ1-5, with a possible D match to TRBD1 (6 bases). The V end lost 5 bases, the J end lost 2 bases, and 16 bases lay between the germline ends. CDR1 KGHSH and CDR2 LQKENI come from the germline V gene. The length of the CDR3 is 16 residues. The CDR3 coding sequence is TGTGCCAGCTCAGGAACGGGGGGCATGGGCAATCAGCCCCAGCATTTT. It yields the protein CASSGTGGMGNQPQHF.

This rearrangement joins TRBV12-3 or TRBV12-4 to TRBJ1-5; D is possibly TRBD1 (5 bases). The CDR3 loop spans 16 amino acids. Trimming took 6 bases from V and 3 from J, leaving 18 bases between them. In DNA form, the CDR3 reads TGTGCCAGCAGCCCTCAAAGCCGACAGTCCAATCAGCCCCAGCATTTT. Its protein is CASSPQSRQSNQPQHF.

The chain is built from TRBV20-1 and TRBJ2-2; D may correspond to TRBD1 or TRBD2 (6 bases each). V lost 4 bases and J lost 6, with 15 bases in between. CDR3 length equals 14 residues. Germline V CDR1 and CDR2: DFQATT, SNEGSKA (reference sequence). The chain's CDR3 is CSAIPPGGPGELFF. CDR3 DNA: TGCAGTGCTATCCCCCCCGGGGGCCCCGGGGAGCTGTTTTTT.

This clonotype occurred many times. CDR3 region: CASSENSPLHF. The CDR3 nucleotides are TGTGCCAGCAGTGAAAATTCACCCCTCCACTTT. This chain joins TRBV2 and TRBJ1-6; unclear D gene. The CDR3 runs to 11 residues. Germline-derived CDR1 and CDR2 are SNHLY and FYNNEI. The V and J ends lost 2 bases and 7 bases respectively, with 0 bases between them.

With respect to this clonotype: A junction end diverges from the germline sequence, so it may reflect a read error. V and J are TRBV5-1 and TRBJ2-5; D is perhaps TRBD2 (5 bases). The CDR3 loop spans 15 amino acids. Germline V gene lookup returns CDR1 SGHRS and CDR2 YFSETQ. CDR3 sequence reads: CASSYLGVSEETQYF. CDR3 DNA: TGCGCCAGCAGCTACCTGGGAGTATCCGAGGAGACCCAGTATTTC.

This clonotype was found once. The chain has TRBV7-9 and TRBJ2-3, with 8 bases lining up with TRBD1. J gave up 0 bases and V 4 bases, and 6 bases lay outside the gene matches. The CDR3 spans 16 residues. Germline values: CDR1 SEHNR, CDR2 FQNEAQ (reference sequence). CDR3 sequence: CASSSGQGRSTDTQYF. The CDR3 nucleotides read TGTGCCAGCAGCTCAGGACAGGGACGTAGCACAGATACGCAGTATTTT.

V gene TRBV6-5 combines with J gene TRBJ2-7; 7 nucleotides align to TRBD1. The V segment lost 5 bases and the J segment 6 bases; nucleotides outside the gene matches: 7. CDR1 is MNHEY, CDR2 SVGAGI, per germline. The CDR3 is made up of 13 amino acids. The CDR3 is CASSRPTGSEQYF. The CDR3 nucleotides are TGTGCCAGCAGTAGACCGACAGGGTCCGAGCAGTACTTC.

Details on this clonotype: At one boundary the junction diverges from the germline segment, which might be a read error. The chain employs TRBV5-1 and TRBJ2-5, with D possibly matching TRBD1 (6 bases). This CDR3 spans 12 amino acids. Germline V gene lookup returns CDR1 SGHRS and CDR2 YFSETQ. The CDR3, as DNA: TGCGCCAGCGGCTTGACAGGAGAGACCCAGTACTTC. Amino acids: CASGLTGETQYF.

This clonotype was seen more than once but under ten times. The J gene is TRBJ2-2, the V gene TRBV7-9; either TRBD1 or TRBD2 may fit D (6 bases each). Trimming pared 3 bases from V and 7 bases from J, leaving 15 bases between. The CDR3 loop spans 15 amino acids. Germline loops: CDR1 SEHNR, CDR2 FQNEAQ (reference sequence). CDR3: CASSFRGTPIGELFF. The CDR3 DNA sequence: TGTGCCAGCAGCTTTCGGGGGACACCTATCGGGGAGCTGTTTTTT.

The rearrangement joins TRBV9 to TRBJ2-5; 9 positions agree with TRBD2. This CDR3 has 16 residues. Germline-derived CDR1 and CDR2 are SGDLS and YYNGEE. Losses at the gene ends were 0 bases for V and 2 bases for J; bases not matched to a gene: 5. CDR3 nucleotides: TGTGCCAGCAGCGTAGAGTGGCGGGGGGGACAAGAGACCCAGTACTTC. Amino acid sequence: CASSVEWRGGQETQYF.

The CDR3 here is CASSHPDTTYEQYF. The CDR3 nucleotides read TGTGCCAGCAGCCACCCGGACACCACCTACGAGCAGTACTTC. The chain combines TRBV7-9 with TRBJ2-5; possible D gene TRBD1, 5 bases. The end of the DNA fits TRBJ2-7 better, so the J call may be wrong. This CDR3 spans 14 amino acids. Germline values: CDR1 SEHNR, CDR2 FQNEAQ (reference sequence).

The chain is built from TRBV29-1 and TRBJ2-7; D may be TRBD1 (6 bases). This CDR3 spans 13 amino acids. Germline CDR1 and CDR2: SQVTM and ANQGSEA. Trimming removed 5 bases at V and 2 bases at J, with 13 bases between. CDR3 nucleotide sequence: TGCAGCGTTTGGGAACAGGGCGCCTACGAGCAGTACTTC. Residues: CSVWEQGAYEQYF.

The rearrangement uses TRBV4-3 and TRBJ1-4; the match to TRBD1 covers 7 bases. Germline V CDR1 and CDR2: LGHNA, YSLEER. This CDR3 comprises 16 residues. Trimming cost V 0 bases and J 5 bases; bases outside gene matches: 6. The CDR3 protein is CASSQDSGTENEKLFF. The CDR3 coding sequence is TGCGCCAGCAGCCAAGATTCCGGGACAGAAAATGAAAAACTGTTTTTT.

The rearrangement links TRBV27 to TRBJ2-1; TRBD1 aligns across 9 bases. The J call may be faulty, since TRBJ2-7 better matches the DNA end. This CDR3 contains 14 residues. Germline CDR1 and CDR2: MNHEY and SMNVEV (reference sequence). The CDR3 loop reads CASSKGQGAIEQYF. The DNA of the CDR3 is TGTGCCAGCAGTAAGGGACAGGGAGCGATCGAGCAGTACTTC.

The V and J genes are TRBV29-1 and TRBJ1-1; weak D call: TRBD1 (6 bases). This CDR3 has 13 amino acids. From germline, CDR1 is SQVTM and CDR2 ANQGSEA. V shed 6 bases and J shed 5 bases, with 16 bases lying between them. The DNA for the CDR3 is TGCAGCGTCGATTGGGGGGCCGGGACTGAAGCTTTCTTT. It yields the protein CSVDWGAGTEAFF. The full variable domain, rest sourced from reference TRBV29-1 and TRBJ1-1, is SAVISQKPSRDICQRGTSLTIQCQVDSQVTMMFWYRQQPGQSLTLIATANQGSEATYESGFVIDKFPISRPNLTFSTLTVSNMSPEDSSIYLCSVDWGAGTEAFFGQGTRLTVV.

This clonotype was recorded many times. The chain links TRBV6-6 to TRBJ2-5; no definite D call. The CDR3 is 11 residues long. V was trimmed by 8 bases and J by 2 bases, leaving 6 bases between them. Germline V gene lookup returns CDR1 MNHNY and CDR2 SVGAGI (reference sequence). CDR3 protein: CASGAQETQYF. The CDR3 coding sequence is TGTGCCAGCGGAGCTCAAGAGACCCAGTACTTC.

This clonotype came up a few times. The CDR3 loop reads CASSRITGRARTEAFF. CDR3 DNA: TGTGCCAGCAGCAGGATTACAGGACGGGCGAGGACTGAAGCTTTCTTT. This rearrangement joins TRBV6-1 to TRBJ1-1; the D gene is possibly TRBD1 (5 bases). V lost 6 bases to trimming and J lost 5 bases, with 22 bases between them. The CDR3 runs to 16 residues. Germline-derived CDR1 and CDR2 are MNHNS and SASEGT.

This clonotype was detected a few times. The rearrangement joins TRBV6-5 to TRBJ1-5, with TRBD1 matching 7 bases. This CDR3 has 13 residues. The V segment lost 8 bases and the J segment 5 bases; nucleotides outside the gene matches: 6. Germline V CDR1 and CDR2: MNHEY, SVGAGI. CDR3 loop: CASRGTVDQPQHF. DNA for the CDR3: TGTGCCAGCCGAGGGACAGTCGATCAGCCCCAGCATTTT.

The CDR3 sequence: CASSQIIWETQYF. The CDR3 nucleotides read TGTGCCAGCAGCCAGATTATATGGGAGACCCAGTACTTC. The chain links TRBV14 to TRBJ2-5; D not resolved. V was pared by 3 bases and J by 5 bases, with 10 bases between. The CDR3 has 13 amino acids. Germline V gives CDR1 SGHDN, CDR2 FVKESK.

The CDR3 bases are TGCGCCAGCAGCTTGGGGACAGGGGGCAAGGAGACCCAGTACTTC. Amino acids: CASSLGTGGKETQYF. The genes are TRBV5-1 and TRBJ2-5, with 11 bases fitting TRBD1. The CDR3 length is 15 residues. After removal of 0 bases from V and 5 bases from J, the junction contained 3 bases not matched to a gene. From germline, CDR1 is SGHRS and CDR2 YFSETQ.

The CDR3 DNA sequence: TGTGCCAGCTCACCACCAGGAGACAGGGGCTCCCTCGATGGCTACACCTTC. It is translated as CASSPPGDRGSLDGYTF. V is TRBV18 and J is TRBJ1-2; TRBD1 agrees at 8 bases. The CDR3 loop spans 17 amino acids. Germline loops: CDR1 KGHSH, CDR2 LQKENI. V was clipped by 0 bases and J by 6 bases; unmatched bases: 12.

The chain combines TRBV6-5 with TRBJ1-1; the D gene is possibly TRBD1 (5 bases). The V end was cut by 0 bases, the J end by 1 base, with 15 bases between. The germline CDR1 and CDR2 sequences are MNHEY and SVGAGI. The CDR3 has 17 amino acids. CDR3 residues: CASSYSILLGQNTEAFF. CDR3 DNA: TGTGCCAGCAGTTACTCGATTTTGTTGGGGCAGAACACTGAAGCTTTCTTT.

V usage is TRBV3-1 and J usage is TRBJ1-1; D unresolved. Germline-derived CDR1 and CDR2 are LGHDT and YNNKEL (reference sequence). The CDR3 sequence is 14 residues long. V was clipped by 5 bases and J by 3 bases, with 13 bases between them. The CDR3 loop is CASSKRPRDTEAFF. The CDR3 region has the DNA TGTGCCAGCAGCAAAAGGCCGAGGGACACTGAAGCTTTCTTT.

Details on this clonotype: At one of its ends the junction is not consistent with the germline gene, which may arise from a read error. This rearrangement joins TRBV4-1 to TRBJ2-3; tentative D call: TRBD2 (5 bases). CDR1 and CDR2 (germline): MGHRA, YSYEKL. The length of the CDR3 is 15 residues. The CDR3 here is CASSHDGGITDTRYF. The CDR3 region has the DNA TGCGCCAGCAGCCACGACGGAGGAATCACAGATACGCGGTATTTT.

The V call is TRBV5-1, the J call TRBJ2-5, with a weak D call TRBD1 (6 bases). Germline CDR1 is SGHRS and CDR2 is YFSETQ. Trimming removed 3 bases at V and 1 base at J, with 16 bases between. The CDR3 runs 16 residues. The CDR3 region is CASSSNRVGGQETQYF. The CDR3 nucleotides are TGCGCCAGCAGCTCAAACAGGGTAGGGGGCCAAGAGACCCAGTACTTC.